The 18 T cell receptor beta chains below come from one sample, sequenced in a study of CD8+ T cells in alopecia areata. Extraction and reverse transcription of RNA yielded cDNA as the sequencing template. The method was immunoSEQ multiplex PCR; TCRdb's version includes in-frame clones alone and lacks a portion of them. Of approximately 280,000 clones listed, roughly 64% are singletons. Treatment defined: oral pan-JAK inhibitor, 5-10 mg twice daily. The starting material was CD4+ T cells sorted from blood, obtained at week 24, from a patient treated with tofacitinib. The receptor set was obtained from a human donor with alopecia areata.

The chain uses TRBV7-9 and TRBJ1-1; weak D call: TRBD1 (6 bases). Germline values: CDR1 SEHNR, CDR2 FQNEAQ (reference sequence). The CDR3 is 15 residues long. Trimming left V 5 bases short and J 2 bases short, with 15 bases between. The CDR3 loop reads CASSTPRTVNTEAFF. The CDR3 DNA reads TGTGCCAGCAGCACGCCGAGGACAGTCAACACTGAAGCTTTCTTT.

This clone came up a few times. The V call is TRBV4-1, the J call TRBJ1-5; no definite D call. Trimming removed 4 bases from V and 3 bases from J, with 16 bases in between. The length of the CDR3 is 16 residues. Germline CDR1 is MGHRA and CDR2 is YSYEKL. This chain's CDR3 is CASSLRKQDLNQPQHF. CDR3 nucleotide sequence: TGCGCCAGCAGCCTCCGGAAGCAGGACCTCAATCAGCCCCAGCATTTT.

The chain links TRBV5-1 to TRBJ1-1; D perhaps matches TRBD1 (6 bases). The ends were cut back, 1 base at V and 3 bases at J, with 10 bases in the middle. Germline lookup yields CDR1 SGHRS and CDR2 YFSETQ. This CDR3 spans 14 amino acids. The CDR3 loop is CASSLRAGDTEAFF. The CDR3 DNA sequence: TGCGCCAGCAGCTTGCGGGCAGGGGACACTGAAGCTTTCTTT. Filled out from reference TRBV5-1 and TRBJ1-1, the complete variable domain reads KAGVTQTPRYLIKTRGQQVTLSCSPISGHRSVSWYQQTPGQGLQFLFEYFSETQRNKGNFPGRFSGRQFSNSRSEMNVSTLELGDSALYLCASSLRAGDTEAFFGQGTRLTVV.

This clone turned up a few times. The chain uses TRBV2 and TRBJ2-5; TRBD1 is a possible D gene (6 bases). V lost 5 bases, J lost 2 bases, and 9 bases lay in between. Germline V gene lookup returns CDR1 SNHLY and CDR2 FYNNEI. This CDR3 comprises 13 residues. The CDR3 nucleotides read TGTGCCAGCAGTAGGGACAAGCAAGAGACCCAGTACTTC. It translates to CASSRDKQETQYF.

The chain uses TRBV11-2 and TRBJ2-5; 8 bases fit TRBD1. CDR1 and CDR2 from the germline V gene are SGHAT and FQNNGV. The V segment lost 3 bases and the J segment 2 bases; nucleotides outside the gene matches: 5. This CDR3 contains 15 residues. CDR3 sequence (DNA): TGTGCCAGCAGCTTTGGGGACAGGAGACAAGAGACCCAGTACTTC. This translates into CASSFGDRRQETQYF. Drawing the rest from reference TRBV11-2 and TRBJ2-5, the complete variable domain is EAGVAQSPRYKIIEKRQSVAFWCNPISGHATLYWYQQILGQGPKLLIQFQNNGVVDDSQLPKDRFSAERLKGVDSTLKIQPAKLEDSAVYLCASSFGDRRQETQYFGPGTRLLVL.

This clone was detected only a few times. This chain links TRBV6-6 with TRBJ2-4, with D possibly being TRBD1 (6 bases). The CDR3 extends over 15 amino acids. Trimming pared 8 bases from V and 6 bases from J, leaving 20 bases between. The germline V gene encodes CDR1 MNHNY and CDR2 SVGAGI (reference sequence). The CDR3 region has the DNA TGTGCCAGCCGACCCACAGGGAATGGGGGAAACATTCAGTACTTC. Translating it yields CASRPTGNGGNIQYF.

The table lists this clone with a few counts. V usage is TRBV2 and J usage is TRBJ1-6; 7 nucleotides align to TRBD1. There are 16 residues in the CDR3. J was trimmed by 3 bases and V by 4 bases; bases with no gene match: 6. Germline CDR1 and CDR2: SNHLY and FYNNEI. CDR3 bases: TGTGCCAGCAGTGTACAGGGGTTTGACTATAATTCACCCCTCCACTTT. It translates to CASSVQGFDYNSPLHF. Full variable domain (remainder filled in from reference TRBV2 and TRBJ1-6): EPEVTQTPSHQVTQMGQEVILRCVPISNHLYFYWYRQILGQKVEFLVSFYNNEISEKSEIFDDQFSVERPDGSNFTLKIRSTKLEDSAMYFCASSVQGFDYNSPLHFGNGTRLTVT.

The chain uses TRBV9 and TRBJ2-1, with 9 bases identical to TRBD2. The CDR3 spans 16 residues. V lost 2 bases, J lost 2 bases, and 5 bases stayed unmatched. CDR1 and CDR2 from the germline V gene are SGDLS and YYNGEE. CDR3 amino acids: CASSVHERGAYNEQFF. The CDR3 nucleotides read TGTGCCAGCAGCGTCCACGAGCGGGGGGCCTACAATGAGCAGTTCTTC.

This clone has a handful of counts. The CDR3 here is CASGTGGSGANVLTF. CDR3 bases: TGTGCCTCCGGGACAGGGGGCTCTGGGGCCAACGTCCTGACTTTC. This rearrangement joins TRBV28 to TRBJ2-6; 11 nucleotides agree with TRBD1. The CDR3 length is 15 residues. Trimming cost V 11 bases and J 0 bases; bases outside gene matches: 3. CDR1 is MDHEN, CDR2 SYDVKM, per germline.

The V call is TRBV29-1, the J call TRBJ2-7; no definite D call. Germline CDR1 is SQVTM and CDR2 is ANQGSEA. Trimming pared 6 bases from V and 4 bases from J, leaving 13 bases between. The CDR3 totals 12 residues. The CDR3 protein is CSVGKGNYEQYF. As DNA, the CDR3 is TGCAGCGTGGGCAAAGGAAATTACGAGCAGTACTTC.

The chain combines TRBV28 with TRBJ2-7; the D is unclear. Per the germline V gene, CDR1 is MDHEN and CDR2 is SYDVKM. The CDR3 is 14 residues long. With 3 bases removed from V and 3 bases from J, the gap between germline ends came to 12 bases. The CDR3 region has the DNA TGTGCCAGCAGTTTTAGCAGGCAAAACTACGAGCAGTACTTC. Translated, it gives CASSFSRQNYEQYF.

CDR3 DNA sequence: TGCAGCTTCAGAGGACAGGGCGACTATGGCTACACCTTC. Translating it yields CSFRGQGDYGYTF. The genes are TRBV29-1 and TRBJ1-2; 8 bases line up with TRBD1. Germline assignment: CDR1 SQVTM and CDR2 ANQGSEA. The V gene end was trimmed by 8 bases and the J gene end by 3 bases; junction bases not matched to a gene: 8. The CDR3 contains 13 residues.

J is TRBJ2-7 and V is TRBV29-1; 7 bases are a match to TRBD1. Trimming cost V 1 base and J 3 bases; bases outside gene matches: 0. Germline V CDR1 and CDR2: SQVTM, ANQGSEA. The CDR3 totals 12 residues. This CDR3 reads CSVEGQGYEQYF. The CDR3 nucleotides read TGCAGCGTTGAAGGACAGGGCTACGAGCAGTACTTC.

The chain links TRBV5-1 to TRBJ2-6; the D is unclear. V gave up 1 base and J gave up 0 bases, with 8 bases separating them. CDR3 size: 16 residues. Germline CDR1 SGHRS, CDR2 YFSETQ. The CDR3 region is CASSLTLSSGANVLTF. CDR3 DNA: TGCGCCAGCAGCTTGACACTGAGCTCTGGGGCCAACGTCCTGACTTTC.

The rearrangement uses TRBV28 and TRBJ1-5; D is perhaps TRBD1 (6 bases). Germline V lookup: CDR1 MDHEN, CDR2 SYDVKM. CDR3 size: 14 residues. V was cut by 6 bases and J by 3 bases, with 12 bases left in between. This chain's CDR3 is CASRAGGLNQPQHF. CDR3 sequence (DNA): TGTGCCAGCAGGGCTGGGGGCCTCAATCAGCCCCAGCATTTT.

The chain recombines TRBV5-4 with TRBJ2-3, with D possibly being TRBD1 (7 bases). The CDR3 runs 14 residues. Germline CDR1 SGHNT, CDR2 YYREEE (reference sequence). Trimming removed 4 bases from V and 1 base from J, with 10 bases in between. CDR3: CASSPRGGTDTQYF. CDR3 in DNA: TGTGCCAGCAGCCCCAGGGGGGGCACAGATACGCAGTATTTT.

The chain joins TRBV5-4 to TRBJ2-4, with D possibly called TRBD1 or TRBD2 (5 bases each). The V end was cut by 0 bases, the J end by 2 bases, with 18 bases between. Looked up from germline, CDR1 is SGHNT and CDR2 is YYREEE (reference sequence). This CDR3 comprises 18 residues. The CDR3 protein is CASSLEASRAGPKNIQYF. In DNA, the CDR3 is TGTGCCAGCAGCTTGGAGGCTAGCAGGGCCGGGCCCAAAAACATTCAGTACTTC.

This clone was seen a few times. The rearrangement joins TRBV5-1 to TRBJ1-6; TRBD1 matches 8 bases. In germline, CDR1 is SGHRS, CDR2 YFSETQ. The CDR3 covers 15 residues. J gave up 2 bases and V 4 bases, and 2 bases lay outside the gene matches. The CDR3 sequence is CASSRTGPYNSPLHF. CDR3 in DNA: TGCGCCAGCAGCAGGACAGGGCCCTATAATTCACCCCTCCACTTT. Complete variable domain (other parts from reference TRBV5-1 and TRBJ1-6): KAGVTQTPRYLIKTRGQQVTLSCSPISGHRSVSWYQQTPGQGLQFLFEYFSETQRNKGNFPGRFSGRQFSNSRSEMNVSTLELGDSALYLCASSRTGPYNSPLHFGNGTRLTVT.